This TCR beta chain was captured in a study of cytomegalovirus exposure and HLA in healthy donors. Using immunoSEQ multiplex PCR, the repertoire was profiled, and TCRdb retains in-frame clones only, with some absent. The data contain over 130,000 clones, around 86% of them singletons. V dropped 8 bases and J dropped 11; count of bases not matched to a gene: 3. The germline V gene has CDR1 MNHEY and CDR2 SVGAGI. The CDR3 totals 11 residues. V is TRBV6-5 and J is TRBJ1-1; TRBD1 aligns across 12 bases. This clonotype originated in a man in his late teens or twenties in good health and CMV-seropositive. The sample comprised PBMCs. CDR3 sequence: CASGTGGDAFF. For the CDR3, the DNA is TGTGCCAGCGGGACAGGGGGCGACGCTTTCTTT.